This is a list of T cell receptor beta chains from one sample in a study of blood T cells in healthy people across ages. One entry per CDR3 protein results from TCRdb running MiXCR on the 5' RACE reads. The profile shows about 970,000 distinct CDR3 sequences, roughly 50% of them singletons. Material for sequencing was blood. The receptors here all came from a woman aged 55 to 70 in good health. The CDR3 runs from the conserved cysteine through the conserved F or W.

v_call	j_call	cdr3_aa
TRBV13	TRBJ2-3	CASLRTGKAFSTDTQYF
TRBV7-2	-	CASSIAGRYEQYF
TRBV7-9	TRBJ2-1	CASSLLAYEQFF
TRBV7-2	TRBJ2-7	CASSQALYEQYF
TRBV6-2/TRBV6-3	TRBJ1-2	CASIDRGKDYGYTF
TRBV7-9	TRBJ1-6	CASSLAQSGRGSGSPLHF
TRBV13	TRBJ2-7	CASSGRTGTSGTYEQYF
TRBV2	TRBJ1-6	CASTQGINLGSPLHF
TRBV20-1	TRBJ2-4	CSASSTGFAKNIQYF
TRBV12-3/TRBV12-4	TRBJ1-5	CASSDRQGGFQPQHF
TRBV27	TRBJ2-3	CASTARSTDTQYF